This is a list of T cell receptor beta chains from one sample in a study of OX40 agonist ivuxolimab in advanced cancers. The method was immunoSEQ multiplex PCR; TCRdb's version includes in-frame clones alone and lacks a portion of them. In the table there are 90,000 to 100,000 clones, 70% to 90% of which are singletons. Sequenced here: CD4+ or CD8+ T cells sorted from blood, sampled in a trial of the OX40 agonist ivuxolimab. Every receptor here comes from an adult with an advanced solid tumor such as melanoma, head and neck, liver or kidney cancer. Both conserved end residues are part of each CDR3. A D gene is named only where the DNA matches it firmly.

j_call d_call v_call cdr3_length cdr3_aa
TRBJ2-7 - TRBV6-1 15 CASSEAGAVSYEQYF
TRBJ2-2 TRBD2 TRBV7-9 16 CASSSGLAGIFGELFF
TRBJ2-2 TRBD1 TRBV5-8 14 CASSADRGSGELFF
TRBJ2-1 - TRBV18 17 CASSPPGTAGSHNEQFF
TRBJ2-2 - TRBV5-1 16 CASSFTGARDTGELFF
TRBJ2-7 - TRBV19 12 CASSWDGYEQYF
TRBJ2-7 TRBD2 TRBV29-1 17 CSVEKLAGVPNSYEQYF
TRBJ2-3 - TRBV29-1 13 CSSRTDGTDTQYF
TRBJ2-2 - TRBV7-9 15 CASSARTALTGELFF
TRBJ2-2 - TRBV7-9 12 CASSRAAGELFF
TRBJ2-7 - TRBV7-8 14 CASSFGPDSYEQYF
TRBJ2-2 TRBD2 TRBV27 14 CASRGGGSTGELFF
TRBJ1-4 - TRBV7-9 15 CASSFTTGGNEKLFF
TRBJ2-1 TRBD2 TRBV7-2 15 CASRASGYSYNEQFF
TRBJ2-1 TRBD1 TRBV7-2 13 CASETGGINEQFF
TRBJ2-2 TRBD2 TRBV11-3 16 CASSLGGTTNTGELFF
TRBJ2-1 - TRBV14 14 CASMDGSSYNEQFF
TRBJ1-2 - TRBV18 15 CASSPPSESVYGYTF
TRBJ2-2 - TRBV5-1 14 CASSWQGTGGELFF
TRBJ2-1 TRBD2 TRBV10-3 12 CAISEAGGEQFF
TRBJ2-1 - TRBV6-5 15 CASGSPKGLYNEQFF
TRBJ1-1 - TRBV18 15 CASSPPPGANTEAFF
TRBJ2-1 TRBD2 TRBV9 15 CASSVSGRAFDEQFF
TRBJ2-1 TRBD2 TRBV5-6 18 CASSPSSPSGFFYNEQFF
TRBJ2-5 - TRBV7-9 14 CASSLAGSMGTQYF
TRBJ2-3 TRBD1 TRBV27 15 CASRRPGQETDTQYF
TRBJ2-2 TRBD2 TRBV11-2 14 CASSFSGSTGELFF